The 4 T cell receptor beta chains presented below share a single source sample, sequenced in a study of cytomegalovirus exposure and HLA in healthy donors. Amplification used 60 Vbeta primers and 13 Jbeta primers. Some clones are missing from TCRdb's copy, which holds only in-frame ones; the method was immunoSEQ multiplex PCR. The sample comprises roughly 100,000 clones, 60% to 75% of which are singletons, and about 9.4% rests with the top ten. Sequenced: PBMCs. Every receptor here comes from a man aged 45-60 years in good health and CMV-seronegative.

The chain combines TRBV28 with TRBJ1-5, with D uncertain. The CDR3 contains 14 residues. Trimming stripped 6 bases from V and 0 bases from J, with 9 bases between. Germline V lookup: CDR1 MDHEN, CDR2 SYDVKM. The CDR3 nucleotides read TGTGCCAGCAGGACGAGGTCTAGCAATCAGCCCCAGCATTTT. Its translation is CASRTRSSNQPQHF.

With regard to this clone: The junction departs from germline at one end; a sequencing error may be responsible. V and J are TRBV7-9 and TRBJ1-1; tentatively, D is TRBD1 (5 bases). Germline lookup yields CDR1 SEHNR and CDR2 FQNEAQ (reference sequence). CDR3 size: 13 residues. The CDR3 bases are TGTTCCAGCAGCCCGGGAGCGGGGGCTGAAGCTTTCTTT. This sequence encodes CSSSPGAGAEAFF.

The sample holds a few counts of this clone. This chain joins TRBV28 and TRBJ1-3; no clear D gene. V was pared by 4 bases and J by 4 bases, with 17 bases between. The CDR3 has 16 amino acids. Germline values: CDR1 MDHEN, CDR2 SYDVKM. CDR3 residues: CASSSPGGRAGNTIYF. The CDR3 DNA sequence: TGTGCCAGCAGTTCTCCGGGAGGGAGGGCAGGAAACACCATATATTTT.

This clone was recorded a few times. The gene calls are TRBV30 and TRBJ1-4; 9 bases fit TRBD1. The germline V gene encodes CDR1 GTSNPN and CDR2 SVGIG (reference sequence). The trim removed 3 bases at V and 8 bases at J, leaving 7 bases unmatched. The CDR3 contains 14 residues. As DNA, the CDR3 is TGTGCCTGGAGATTACAGGGGGCGGGAGAAAAACTGTTTTTT. The encoded protein is CAWRLQGAGEKLFF.